This is a list of T cell receptor beta chains from one sample in a study of CD8 T cells in ankylosing spondylitis. TCRdb re-derived calls from the 5' RACE reads in MiXCR, one entry per CDR3 protein. The data show about 96,000 distinct CDR3 sequences, roughly 30% seen once. What was sequenced was blood, either unsorted or a sorted T cell fraction (not recorded which). Receptor source: a male donor with ankylosing spondylitis or in good health (not recorded which). The conserved cysteine and the conserved F or W are not part of the CDR3 here. The order of the fields is V gene, clone size, J gene, CDR3 protein. Size tells how often a clone was seen (once, few, many) or the class of an expanded clone, and some rows leave it out.

V: TRBV5-1
size: .
J: TRBJ1-5
CDR3: ASSIGPNSNQPQH

V: TRBV5-1
size: .
J: TRBJ1-2
CDR3: ASSLALQTHRDGYT

V: TRBV29-1
size: .
J: TRBJ2-4
CDR3: SVVATGSAKNIQY

V: TRBV12-3/TRBV12-4
size: few
J: TRBJ1-1
CDR3: ASSLRTENTEAF

V: TRBV2
size: .
J: TRBJ1-1
CDR3: ASGGRGTGENTEAF

V: TRBV6-1
size: few
J: TRBJ2-6
CDR3: ASSGDSLSSGANVLT

V: TRBV5-1
size: few
J: TRBJ2-1
CDR3: ASRPAGGSYNEQF

V: TRBV10-3
size: many
J: TRBJ2-1
CDR3: AISESLAVEQF

V: TRBV7-8
size: few
J: TRBJ1-5
CDR3: ASSLNNNQPQH

V: TRBV20-1
size: .
J: TRBJ2-5
CDR3: SASYLASVRETQY

V: TRBV18
size: .
J: TRBJ1-6
CDR3: ASSPLPSSYNSPLH

V: TRBV5-1
size: .
J: TRBJ1-2
CDR3: ASSWDRASFGYT

V: TRBV5-4
size: .
J: TRBJ2-1
CDR3: ASEARGGNSYNEQF

V: TRBV7-9
size: few
J: TRBJ2-2
CDR3: ASSLKTAMNTGELF

V: TRBV11-2
size: .
J: TRBJ2-3
CDR3: ASSFGWGTDTQY

V: TRBV3-1
size: .
J: TRBJ1-1
CDR3: ASSRAQLNTEAF

V: TRBV20-1
size: few
J: TRBJ2-1
CDR3: SAPGAVTGFVNEQF

V: TRBV2
size: few
J: TRBJ1-3
CDR3: ASSDQGQPGNTIY

V: TRBV12-3/TRBV12-4
size: many
J: TRBJ2-3
CDR3: ASSLTSGRADTQY

V: TRBV20-1
size: .
J: TRBJ1-6
CDR3: SAGSGQYNSPLH

V: TRBV5-1
size: .
J: TRBJ2-5
CDR3: ASGFGTSPKTQY